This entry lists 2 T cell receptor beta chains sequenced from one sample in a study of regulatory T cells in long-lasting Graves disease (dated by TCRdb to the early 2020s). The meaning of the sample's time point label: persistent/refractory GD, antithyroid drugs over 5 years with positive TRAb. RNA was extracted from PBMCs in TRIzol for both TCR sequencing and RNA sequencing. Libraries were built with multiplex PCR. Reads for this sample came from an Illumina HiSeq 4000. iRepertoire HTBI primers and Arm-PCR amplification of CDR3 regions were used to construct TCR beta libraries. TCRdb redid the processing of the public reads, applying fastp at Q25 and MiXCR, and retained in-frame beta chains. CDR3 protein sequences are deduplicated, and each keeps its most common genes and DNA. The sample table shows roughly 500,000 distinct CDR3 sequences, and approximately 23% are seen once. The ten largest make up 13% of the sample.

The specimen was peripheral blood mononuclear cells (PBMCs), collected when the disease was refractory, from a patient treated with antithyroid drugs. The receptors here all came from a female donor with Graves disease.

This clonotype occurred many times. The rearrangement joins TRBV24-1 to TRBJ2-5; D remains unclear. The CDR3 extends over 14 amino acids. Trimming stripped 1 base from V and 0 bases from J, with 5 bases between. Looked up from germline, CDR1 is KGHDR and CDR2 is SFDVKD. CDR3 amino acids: CATSDFDHQETQYF. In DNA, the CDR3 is TGTGCCACCAGTGATTTTGACCACCAAGAGACCCAGTACTTC.

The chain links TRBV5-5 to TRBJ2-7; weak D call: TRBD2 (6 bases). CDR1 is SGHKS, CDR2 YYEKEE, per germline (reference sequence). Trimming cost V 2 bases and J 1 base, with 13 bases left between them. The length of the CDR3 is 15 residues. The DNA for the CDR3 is TGTGCCAGCAGCTTTCTGACGGGAGCTTCCTACGAGCAGTACTTC. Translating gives CASSFLTGASYEQYF.